This T cell receptor beta chain came from a study of T cells after posttransplantation cyclophosphamide. The table came from immunoSEQ multiplex PCR; TCRdb's copy has only in-frame clones and leaves some out. This table has roughly 9,100 clones, roughly nine tenths appearing once. The ends were cut back, 6 bases at V and 6 bases at J, with 18 bases in the middle. The CDR3 spans 15 residues. Germline-derived CDR1 and CDR2 are SGHNT and YYREEE (reference sequence). The clonotype was recovered from a woman in her fifties or sixties in good health, CMV-negative, and a related stem cell transplant donor. Sequencing used memory CD4+ T cells sorted from PBMCs. This rearrangement joins TRBV5-4 to TRBJ2-2; D ambiguous. CDR3 DNA sequence: TGTGCCAGCATAGATCGTTCAGCGACGCCCGGGGAGCTGTTTTTT. Its protein is CASIDRSATPGELFF.